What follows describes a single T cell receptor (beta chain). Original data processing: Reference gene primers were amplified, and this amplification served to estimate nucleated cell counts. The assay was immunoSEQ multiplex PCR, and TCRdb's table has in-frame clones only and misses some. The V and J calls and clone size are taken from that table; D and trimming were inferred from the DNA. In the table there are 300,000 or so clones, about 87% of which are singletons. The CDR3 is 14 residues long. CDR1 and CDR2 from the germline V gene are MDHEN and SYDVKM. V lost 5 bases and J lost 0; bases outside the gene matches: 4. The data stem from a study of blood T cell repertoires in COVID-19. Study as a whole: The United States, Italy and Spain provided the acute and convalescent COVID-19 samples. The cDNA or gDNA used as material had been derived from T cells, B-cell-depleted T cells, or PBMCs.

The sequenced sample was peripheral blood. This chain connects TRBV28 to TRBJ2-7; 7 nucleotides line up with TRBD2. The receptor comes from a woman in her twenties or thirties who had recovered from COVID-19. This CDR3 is CASSPPGGSYEQYF. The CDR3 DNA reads TGTGCCAGCAGTCCTCCGGGGGGCTCCTACGAGCAGTACTTC.